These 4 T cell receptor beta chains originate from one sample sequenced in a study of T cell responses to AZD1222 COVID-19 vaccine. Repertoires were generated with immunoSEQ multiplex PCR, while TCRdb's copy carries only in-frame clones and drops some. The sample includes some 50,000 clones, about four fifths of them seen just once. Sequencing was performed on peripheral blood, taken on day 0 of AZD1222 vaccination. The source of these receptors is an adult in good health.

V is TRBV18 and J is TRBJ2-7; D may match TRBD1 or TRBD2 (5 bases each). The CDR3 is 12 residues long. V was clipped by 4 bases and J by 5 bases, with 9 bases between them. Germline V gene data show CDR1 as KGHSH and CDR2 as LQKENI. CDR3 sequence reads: CASSLGTDEQYF. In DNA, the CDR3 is TGTGCCAGCTCACTGGGGACGGACGAGCAGTACTTC.

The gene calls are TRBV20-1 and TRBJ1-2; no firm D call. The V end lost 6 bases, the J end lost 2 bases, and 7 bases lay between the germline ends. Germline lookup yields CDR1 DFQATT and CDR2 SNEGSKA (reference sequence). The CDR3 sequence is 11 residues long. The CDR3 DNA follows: TGCAGTGCCCCCGGGAACTATGGCTACACCTTC. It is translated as CSAPGNYGYTF.

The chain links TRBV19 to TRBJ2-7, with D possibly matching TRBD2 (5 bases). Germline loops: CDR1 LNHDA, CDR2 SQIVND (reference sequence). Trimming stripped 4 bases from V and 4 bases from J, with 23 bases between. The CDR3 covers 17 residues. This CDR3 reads CASSKNLRPGGSYEQYF. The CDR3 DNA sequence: TGTGCCAGTAGTAAGAATTTGCGGCCTGGTGGGAGTTACGAGCAGTACTTC.

The CDR3 DNA sequence: TGTGCCAGCAGGAGAGACAGGGTGGGAGAGACCCAGTACTTC. Translated, it gives CASRRDRVGETQYF. V is TRBV28 and J is TRBJ2-5, with TRBD1 identical over 7 bases. The CDR3 runs to 14 residues. Germline lookup yields CDR1 MDHEN and CDR2 SYDVKM. J gave up 4 bases and V 6 bases, and 8 bases lay outside the gene matches.